Detailed here is one TCR beta chain. Its specificity is not known. 13 Jbeta primers and 60 Vbeta primers were used for the PCR. Sequenced by immunoSEQ multiplex PCR; TCRdb stores in-frame clones only, minus some. The table shows 200,000 to 250,000 clones, with roughly 80% occurring only once. CDR1 is GTSNPN and CDR2 is SVGIG in the germline V gene (reference sequence). The CDR3 consists of 13 residues. V was cut by 5 bases and J by 6 bases, with 14 bases left in between. This sample stems from a study of cytomegalovirus exposure and HLA in healthy donors. Study-level results: Some TCR beta chains (around 160 of them) were listed as cytomegalovirus-associated.

The chain links TRBV30 to TRBJ1-5, with unresolved D. Sequenced sample: PBMCs. The origin of this receptor is a woman aged 25-40 years in good health and CMV-seronegative. This CDR3 reads CAWSVGLGQPQHF. The CDR3 region has the DNA TGTGCCTGGTCCGTTGGACTCGGTCAGCCCCAGCATTTT.